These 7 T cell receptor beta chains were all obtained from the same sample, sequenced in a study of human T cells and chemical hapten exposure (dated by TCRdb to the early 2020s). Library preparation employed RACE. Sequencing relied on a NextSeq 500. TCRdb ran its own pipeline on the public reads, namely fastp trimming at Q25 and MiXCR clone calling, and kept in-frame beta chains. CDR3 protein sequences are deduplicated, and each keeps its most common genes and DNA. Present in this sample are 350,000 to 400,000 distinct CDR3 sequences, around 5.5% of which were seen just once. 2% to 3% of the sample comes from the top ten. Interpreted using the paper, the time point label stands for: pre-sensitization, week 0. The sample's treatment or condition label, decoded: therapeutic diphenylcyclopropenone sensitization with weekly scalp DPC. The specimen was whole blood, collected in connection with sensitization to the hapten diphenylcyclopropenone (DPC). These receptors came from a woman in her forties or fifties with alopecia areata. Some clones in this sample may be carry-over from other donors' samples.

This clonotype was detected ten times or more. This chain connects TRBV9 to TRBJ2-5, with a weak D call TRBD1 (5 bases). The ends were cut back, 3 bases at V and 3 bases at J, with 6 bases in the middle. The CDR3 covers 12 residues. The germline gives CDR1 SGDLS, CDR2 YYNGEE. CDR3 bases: TGTGCCAGCAGCGAGACAGAAGAGACCCAGTACTTC. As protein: CASSETEETQYF.

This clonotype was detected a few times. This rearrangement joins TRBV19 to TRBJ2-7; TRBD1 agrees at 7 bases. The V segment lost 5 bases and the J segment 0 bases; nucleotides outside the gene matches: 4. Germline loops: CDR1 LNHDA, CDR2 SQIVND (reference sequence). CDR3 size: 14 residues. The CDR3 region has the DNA TGTGCCAGTAGTGACAGGGAATACTCCTACGAGCAGTACTTC. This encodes CASSDREYSYEQYF.

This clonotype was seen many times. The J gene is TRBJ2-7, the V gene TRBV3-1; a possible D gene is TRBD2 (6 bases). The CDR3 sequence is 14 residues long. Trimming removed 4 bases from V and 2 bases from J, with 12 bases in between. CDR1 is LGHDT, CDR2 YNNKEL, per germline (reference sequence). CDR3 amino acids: CASSRRGSPYEQYF. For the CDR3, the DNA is TGTGCCAGCAGCCGGCGGGGTTCCCCCTACGAGCAGTACTTC.

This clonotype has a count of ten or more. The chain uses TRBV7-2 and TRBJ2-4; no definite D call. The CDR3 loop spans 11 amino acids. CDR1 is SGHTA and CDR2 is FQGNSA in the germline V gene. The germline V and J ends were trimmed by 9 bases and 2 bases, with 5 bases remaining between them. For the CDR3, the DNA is TGTGCCAGTAGATCCAAAAACATTCAGTACTTC. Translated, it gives CASRSKNIQYF.

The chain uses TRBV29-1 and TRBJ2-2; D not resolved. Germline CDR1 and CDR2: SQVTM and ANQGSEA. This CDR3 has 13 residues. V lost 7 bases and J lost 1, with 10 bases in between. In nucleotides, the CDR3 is TGCAGCGGAGGTAAAGGGAACACCGGGGAGCTGTTTTTT. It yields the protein CSGGKGNTGELFF.

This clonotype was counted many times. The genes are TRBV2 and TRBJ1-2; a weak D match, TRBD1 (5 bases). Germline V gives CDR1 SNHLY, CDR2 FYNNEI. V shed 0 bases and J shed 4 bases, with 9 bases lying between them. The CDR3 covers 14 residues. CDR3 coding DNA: TGTGCCAGCAGTGAAGCGGGACGGGGCTATGGCTACACCTTC. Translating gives CASSEAGRGYGYTF. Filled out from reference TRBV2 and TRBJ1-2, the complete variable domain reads EPEVTQTPSHQVTQMGQEVILRCVPISNHLYFYWYRQILGQKVEFLVSFYNNEISEKSEIFDDQFSVERPDGSNFTLKIRSTKLEDSAMYFCASSEAGRGYGYTFGSGTRLTVV.

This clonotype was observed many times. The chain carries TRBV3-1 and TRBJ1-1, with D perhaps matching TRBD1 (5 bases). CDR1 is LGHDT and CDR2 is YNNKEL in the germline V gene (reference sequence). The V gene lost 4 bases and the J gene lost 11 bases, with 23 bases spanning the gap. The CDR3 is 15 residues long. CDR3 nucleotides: TGTGCCAGCAGCCGGGGCAGAGCTTGGCCAAATGGGGCTTTCTTT. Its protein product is CASSRGRAWPNGAFF.